The 27 T cell receptor beta chains reported below all come from one sample, sequenced in a study of cytomegalovirus exposure and HLA in healthy donors. A multiplex PCR was run with 60 Vbeta primers and 13 Jbeta primers. Sequencing used immunoSEQ multiplex PCR; TCRdb keeps in-frame clones, though not all of them. The data show approximately 220,000 clones, with around 80% seen just once and approximately 0.22% held by the top ten. Sequences were obtained from PBMCs. These receptors originate from a girl aged 2 to 9 in good health and CMV-seronegative.

This chain uses TRBV6-5 with TRBJ1-1, with 8 bases that match TRBD1. Germline V gene sequence: CDR1 MNHEY, CDR2 SVGAGI. J gave up 4 bases and V 6 bases, and 7 bases lay outside the gene matches. The CDR3 is 14 residues long. The CDR3 region has the DNA TGTGCCAGCAGAACAACAGGGGGGGGCACTGAAGCTTTCTTT. This codes for CASRTTGGGTEAFF.

V is TRBV28 and J is TRBJ2-7; TRBD2 agrees at 8 bases. V was clipped by 0 bases and J by 4 bases; unmatched bases: 11. CDR1 and CDR2 (germline): MDHEN, SYDVKM. CDR3 size: 17 residues. The CDR3 nucleotides are TGTGCCAGCAGTTTATGGGAGGGACTAGACGCCAATTACGAGCAGTACTTC. Translated, it gives CASSLWEGLDANYEQYF.

The rearrangement links TRBV6-4 to TRBJ2-1, with 10 nucleotides matching TRBD2. Germline V gene data show CDR1 as MRHNA and CDR2 as SNTAGT. This CDR3 spans 16 amino acids. Unmatched junction bases numbered 9, after V lost 3 bases and J lost 7 bases. DNA for the CDR3: TGTGCCAGCAGTGAATCCAGCGGGGGGGCAGGGAATGAGCAGTTCTTC. The encoded protein is CASSESSGGAGNEQFF.

This sequence joins TRBV2 and TRBJ2-7, with TRBD1 matching over 8 bases. The CDR3 is made up of 14 amino acids. Germline assignment: CDR1 SNHLY and CDR2 FYNNEI. The V gene end was trimmed by 6 bases and the J gene end by 4 bases; junction bases not matched to a gene: 8. The CDR3 reads CASRIGQGDYEQYF. CDR3 bases: TGTGCCAGCAGGATCGGACAGGGAGATTACGAGCAGTACTTC.

The rearrangement links TRBV9 to TRBJ1-6, with 8 bases that match TRBD1. V lost 3 bases, J lost 15 bases, and 17 bases stayed unmatched. Germline V gene data show CDR1 as SGDLS and CDR2 as YYNGEE. This CDR3 is 16 amino acids long. The CDR3 region is CASSAKTGTGRMGLHF. The CDR3 DNA is TGTGCCAGCAGCGCCAAGACCGGGACAGGTCGAATGGGCCTCCACTTT.

The chain recombines TRBV5-6 with TRBJ2-5; 7 bases are shared with TRBD1. V gave up 4 bases and J gave up 4 bases; unmatched junction bases: 13. This CDR3 region has 16 residues. Germline values: CDR1 SGHDT, CDR2 YYEEEE. CDR3 nucleotides: TGTGCCAGCAGCCAACCGAAACAGGGGCGGGCAGAGACCCAGTACTTC. It is translated as CASSQPKQGRAETQYF.

V and J are TRBV27 and TRBJ2-2, with D tentatively TRBD1 (6 bases). The V and J ends lost 5 bases and 4 bases respectively, with 17 bases between them. Looked up from germline, CDR1 is MNHEY and CDR2 is SMNVEV (reference sequence). CDR3 length: 16 residues. The CDR3 region has the DNA TGTGCCAGCAGTGGTACAGGGATCGTAGGCACCGGGGAGCTGTTTTTT. This translates into CASSGTGIVGTGELFF.

The chain carries TRBV5-6 and TRBJ2-1; TRBD1 might be the D (6 bases). The CDR3 loop spans 14 amino acids. V was pared by 4 bases and J by 4 bases, with 12 bases between. From germline, CDR1 is SGHDT and CDR2 YYEEEE. In DNA form, the CDR3 reads TGTGCCAGCAGCAGGACAGCCCAATACAATGAGCAGTTCTTC. As protein: CASSRTAQYNEQFF.

This chain links TRBV5-1 with TRBJ1-1, with TRBD1 matching over 12 bases. Germline-derived CDR1 and CDR2 are SGHRS and YFSETQ. Trimming took 4 bases from V and 3 from J; bases not matched to a gene: 7. The CDR3 has 16 residues. The CDR3 loop is CASSIGTGGLYTEAFF. CDR3 nucleotide sequence: TGCGCCAGCAGCATCGGGACAGGGGGCCTTTACACTGAAGCTTTCTTT.

The chain uses TRBV9 and TRBJ2-7; tentative D call: TRBD1 (6 bases). Germline CDR1 SGDLS, CDR2 YYNGEE. V was clipped by 0 bases and J by 9 bases, with 13 bases between them. The CDR3 is 13 amino acids. The DNA of the CDR3 is TGTGCCAGCAGCGTAGACGAAGGGGGACGGCAGTACTTC. The encoded protein is CASSVDEGGRQYF.

The DNA of the CDR3 is TGTGCCAGCAGTCGGGGAGGAATCTATGGCTACACCTTC. Its protein is CASSRGGIYGYTF. The V and J genes are TRBV6-5 and TRBJ1-2; D remains unclear. The CDR3 runs 13 residues. Germline-derived CDR1 and CDR2 are MNHEY and SVGAGI. Trimming took off 5 bases at V and 4 bases at J, with 11 bases between the two ends.

The sample holds one count of this clone. The chain uses TRBV2 and TRBJ1-6; perhaps TRBD1 as D (5 bases). The CDR3 consists of 15 residues. In germline, CDR1 is SNHLY, CDR2 FYNNEI. Trimming removed 5 bases at V and 0 bases at J, with 8 bases between. The CDR3, as DNA: TGTGCCAGCAGTCCCGACAGCTCCTATAATTCACCCCTCCACTTT. Amino acid sequence: CASSPDSSYNSPLHF.

The CDR3 bases are TGTGCCAGTAGTGACGGGGCTGGGGCCAACGTCCTGACTTTC. Its protein is CASSDGAGANVLTF. The chain couples TRBV19 to TRBJ2-6; the D gene is possibly TRBD2 (5 bases). Germline V gene sequence: CDR1 LNHDA, CDR2 SQIVND (reference sequence). V lost 5 bases, J lost 2 bases, and 7 bases lay in between. The CDR3 covers 14 residues.

V is TRBV21-1 and J is TRBJ1-3; the table's D call, TRBD1, has no DNA check behind it. TRBV21-1 is annotated as a pseudogene. The CDR3 contains 19 residues. The CDR3 loop is CASSKRTRERDSPGNTIYF. The CDR3 DNA follows: TGTGCCAGCAGCAAAAGAACCCGAGAACGGGACAGTCCTGGAAACACCATATATTTT.

V and J are TRBV5-1 and TRBJ1-5; D not resolved. Deletions cut 0 bases from V and 4 bases from J, with 8 bases between. CDR3 length equals 14 residues. The germline V gene has CDR1 SGHRS and CDR2 YFSETQ. CDR3 region: CASSLEPGNQPQHF. CDR3 coding DNA: TGCGCCAGCAGCTTGGAACCGGGGAATCAGCCCCAGCATTTT.

This rearrangement joins TRBV6-4 to TRBJ2-1; 10 bases match TRBD2. CDR1 MRHNA and CDR2 SNTAGT come from the germline V gene. The CDR3 covers 15 residues. Germline trimming cut 0 bases from V and 4 bases from J; bases unmatched to any gene: 0. The CDR3 here is CASSDSAGGYNEQFF. In DNA, the CDR3 is TGTGCCAGCAGTGACTCAGCGGGGGGGTACAATGAGCAGTTCTTC.

This clone was found once. This chain connects TRBV20-1 to TRBJ1-5; 8 bases fit TRBD1. Germline V gene sequence: CDR1 DFQATT, CDR2 SNEGSKA (reference sequence). The CDR3 totals 11 residues. Trimming cost V 5 bases and J 15 bases; bases outside gene matches: 9. CDR3 nucleotide sequence: TGCAGTGCTCCTCAGGGGGCAAAGTGGCATTTT. Its translation: CSAPQGAKWHF.

This sequence joins TRBV9 and TRBJ2-5, with 10 nucleotides matching TRBD2. CDR3 length: 16 amino acids. With V trimmed by 0 bases and J by 4 bases, 6 bases remained unmatched. The germline gives CDR1 SGDLS, CDR2 YYNGEE. The CDR3 sequence is CASSVGIAGGLETQYF. CDR3 nucleotide sequence: TGTGCCAGCAGCGTAGGAATAGCGGGAGGTCTAGAGACCCAGTACTTC.

J is TRBJ2-7 and V is TRBV7-9, with 7 bases lining up with TRBD1. There are 15 residues in the CDR3. Germline CDR1 and CDR2: SEHNR and FQNEAQ (reference sequence). Trimming at V came to 5 bases and at J to 4 bases, leaving 11 bases not matched to a gene. CDR3 DNA sequence: TGTGCCAGCAGCATCTGGGACAGTAGCTTGTACGAGCAGTACTTC. Amino acid sequence: CASSIWDSSLYEQYF.

This chain joins TRBV7-8 and TRBJ2-1; 12 positions agree with TRBD2. Trimming cost V 5 bases and J 7 bases; bases outside gene matches: 12. The CDR3 is made up of 17 amino acids. Germline loops: CDR1 SGHVS, CDR2 FQNEAQ. CDR3 in DNA: TGTGCCAGCAGCCTCGGACTAGCGGGAAAATCCCCGAATGAGCAGTTCTTC. Residues: CASSLGLAGKSPNEQFF.

The rearrangement joins TRBV5-4 to TRBJ2-5, with 10 nucleotides matching TRBD2. The germline gives CDR1 SGHNT, CDR2 YYREEE (reference sequence). V was pared by 3 bases and J by 5 bases, with 10 bases of the junction left unmatched. The CDR3 consists of 16 residues. CDR3 nucleotide sequence: TGTGCCAGCAGCTACAAGCGGGGGGGCTCTATTGAGACCCAGTACTTC. Its translation is CASSYKRGGSIETQYF. Complete variable domain (other parts from reference TRBV5-4 and TRBJ2-5): ETGVTQSPTHLIKTRGQQVTLRCSSQSGHNTVSWYQQALGQGPQFIFQYYREEENGRGNFPPRFSGLQFPNYSSELNVNALELDDSALYLCASSYKRGGSIETQYFGPGTRLLVL.

The gene calls are TRBV27 and TRBJ1-5; D gene ambiguous. Deletions cut 5 bases from V and 0 bases from J, with 5 bases between. CDR3 length: 13 residues. The V gene's germline CDR1 is MNHEY and CDR2 SMNVEV (reference sequence). In DNA, the CDR3 is TGTGCCAGCAGTCCGTATAGCAATCAGCCCCAGCATTTT. This codes for CASSPYSNQPQHF.

J is TRBJ2-1 and V is TRBV19; no clear D gene. V lost 2 bases and J 4 bases, leaving 6 bases between the germline ends. CDR3 length: 13 residues. CDR1 is LNHDA and CDR2 is SQIVND in the germline V gene (reference sequence). The CDR3, as DNA: TGTGCCAGTAGTATATCTAGATACAATGAGCAGTTCTTC. Amino acids: CASSISRYNEQFF.

The J gene is TRBJ1-1, the V gene TRBV7-8; the match to TRBD1 covers 8 bases. V shed 5 bases, J shed 10 bases, and the junction held 15 bases outside the gene matches. The CDR3 covers 15 residues. Germline CDR1 reads SGHVS; CDR2 reads FQNEAQ. The CDR3 nucleotides are TGTGCCAGCAGCCCTGGGACAGGAGCCCGTATCGGAGCTTTCTTT. This encodes CASSPGTGARIGAFF.

This chain uses TRBV5-4 with TRBJ2-5; TRBD1 matches 7 bases. With V trimmed by 2 bases and J by 1 base, 17 bases remained unmatched. The CDR3 length is 19 residues. The germline V gene has CDR1 SGHNT and CDR2 YYREEE (reference sequence). The CDR3 loop is CASSFSKRSRGPLQETQYF. As DNA, the CDR3 is TGTGCCAGCAGCTTTAGTAAACGGTCAAGGGGGCCACTCCAAGAGACCCAGTACTTC. The full variable domain, its missing parts supplied by reference TRBV5-4 and TRBJ2-5, is ETGVTQSPTHLIKTRGQQVTLRCSSQSGHNTVSWYQQALGQGPQFIFQYYREEENGRGNFPPRFSGLQFPNYSSELNVNALELDDSALYLCASSFSKRSRGPLQETQYFGPGTRLLVL.

The CDR3 region has the DNA TGTGCCTGGAGCGTTACCGGGGACTTCTACAATGAGCAGTTCTTC. This codes for CAWSVTGDFYNEQFF. The gene calls are TRBV30 and TRBJ2-1; a weak D match, TRBD2 (6 bases). V gave up 3 bases and J gave up 3 bases, with 15 bases separating them. The CDR3 spans 15 residues. CDR1 GTSNPN and CDR2 SVGIG come from the germline V gene (reference sequence). Combining the CDR3 with reference TRBV30 and TRBJ2-1 gives the whole variable domain SQTIHQWPATLVQPVGSPLSLECTVEGTSNPNLYWYRQAAGRGLQLLFYSVGIGQISSEVPQNLSASRPQDRQFILSSKKLLLSDSGFYLCAWSVTGDFYNEQFFGPGTRLTVL.

V is TRBV7-9 and J is TRBJ1-1; D is uncertain. The CDR3 consists of 11 residues. The germline gives CDR1 SEHNR, CDR2 FQNEAQ (reference sequence). The germline V and J ends were trimmed by 4 bases and 5 bases, with 5 bases remaining between them. CDR3 sequence (DNA): TGTGCCAGCAGCTATGAGACTGAAGCTTTCTTT. Translated: CASSYETEAFF.